This record covers a single T cell receptor (beta chain). Its antigen is not known. J gave up 6 bases and V 10 bases, and 14 bases lay outside the gene matches. The CDR3 is 15 residues long. CDR1 and CDR2 (germline): MDHEN, SYDVKM. Method: immunoSEQ multiplex PCR; TCRdb's copy keeps in-frame clones and lacks some. The repertoire includes some 64,000 clones, about 96% of them detected once, and roughly 1.2% sits in the top ten. The sample comes from a study of cytomegalovirus exposure and HLA in healthy donors. Study conclusions and caveats: Rarity characterized most TCR sequences, yet some public TCRs appeared in many donors. Researchers reported that a few CMV-associated chains were confirmed in vitro as CMV antigen-specific. One later analysis, an examination of the 100 to 150 validation repertoires, found that first-cohort TCR clusters tended to co-occur in them.

Sequenced: PBMCs. The TCR originated in a woman between 18 and 29 years old in good health and CMV-seronegative. The chain recombines TRBV28 with TRBJ1-5; 8 bases are shared with TRBD1. This CDR3 reads CAIHTPTGVAQPQHF. The DNA for the CDR3 is TGTGCCATCCATACTCCGACAGGGGTGGCTCAGCCCCAGCATTTT.